The present T cell receptor beta chain was sequenced within a study of blood T cell repertoires in COVID-19. The table lists this clone with a few counts. A Seattle source enrolled patients during active infection and followed them longitudinally. Per the germline V gene, CDR1 is SGHRS and CDR2 is YFSETQ. The junction had 17 bases not matched to a gene; V was cut back by 4 bases and J by 4 bases. The CDR3 loop spans 18 amino acids. This table comes from immunoSEQ multiplex PCR, and its TCRdb copy is limited to in-frame clones, with some not included. Among about 76,000 clones listed, about 85% were seen once.

The source is a man between 60 and 75 years old with COVID-19, enrolled during active disease. The sequenced sample was peripheral blood. This rearrangement joins TRBV5-1 to TRBJ2-1; 7 bases match TRBD2. CDR3: CASSPTFQPGLPYNEQFF. Here the CDR3 DNA reads TGCGCCAGCAGCCCAACCTTCCAACCGGGACTACCTTACAATGAGCAGTTCTTC.